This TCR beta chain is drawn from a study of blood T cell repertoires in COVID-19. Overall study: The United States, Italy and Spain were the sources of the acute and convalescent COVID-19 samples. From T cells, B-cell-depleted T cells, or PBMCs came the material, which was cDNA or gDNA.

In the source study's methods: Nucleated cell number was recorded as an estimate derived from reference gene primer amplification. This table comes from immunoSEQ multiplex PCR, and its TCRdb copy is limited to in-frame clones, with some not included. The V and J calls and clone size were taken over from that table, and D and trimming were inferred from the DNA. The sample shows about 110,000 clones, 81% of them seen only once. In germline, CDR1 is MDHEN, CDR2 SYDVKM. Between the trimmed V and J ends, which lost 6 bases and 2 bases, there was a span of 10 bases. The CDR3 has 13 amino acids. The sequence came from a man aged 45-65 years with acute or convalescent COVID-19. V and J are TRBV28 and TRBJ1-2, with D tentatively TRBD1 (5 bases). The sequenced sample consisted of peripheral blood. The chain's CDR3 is CASSNRTNYGYTF. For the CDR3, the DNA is TGTGCCAGCAGCAACAGGACAAACTATGGCTACACCTTC.